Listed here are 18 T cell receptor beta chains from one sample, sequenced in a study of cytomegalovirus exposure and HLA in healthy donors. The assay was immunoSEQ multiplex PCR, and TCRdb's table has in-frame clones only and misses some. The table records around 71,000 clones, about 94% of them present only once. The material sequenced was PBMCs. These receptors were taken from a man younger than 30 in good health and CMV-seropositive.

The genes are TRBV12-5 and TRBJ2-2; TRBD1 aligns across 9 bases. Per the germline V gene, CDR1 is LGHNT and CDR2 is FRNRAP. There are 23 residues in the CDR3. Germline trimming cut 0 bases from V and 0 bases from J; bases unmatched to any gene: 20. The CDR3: CASGLVPKNGDRAGLPNTGELFF. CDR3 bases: TGTGCTAGTGGTTTGGTGCCTAAAAACGGGGACAGGGCGGGACTACCGAACACCGGGGAGCTGTTTTTT.

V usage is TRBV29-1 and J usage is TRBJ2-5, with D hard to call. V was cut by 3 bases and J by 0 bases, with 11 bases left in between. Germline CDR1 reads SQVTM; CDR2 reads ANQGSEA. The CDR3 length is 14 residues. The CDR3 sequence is CSVELASYQETQYF. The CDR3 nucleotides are TGCAGCGTTGAGCTGGCATCGTACCAAGAGACCCAGTACTTC.

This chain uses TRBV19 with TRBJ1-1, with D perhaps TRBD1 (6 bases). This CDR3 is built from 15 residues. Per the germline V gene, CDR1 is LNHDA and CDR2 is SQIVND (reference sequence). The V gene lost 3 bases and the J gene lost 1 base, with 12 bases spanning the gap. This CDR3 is CASSIGPGANTEAFF. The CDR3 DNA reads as TGTGCCAGTAGTATTGGGCCAGGGGCGAACACTGAAGCTTTCTTT.

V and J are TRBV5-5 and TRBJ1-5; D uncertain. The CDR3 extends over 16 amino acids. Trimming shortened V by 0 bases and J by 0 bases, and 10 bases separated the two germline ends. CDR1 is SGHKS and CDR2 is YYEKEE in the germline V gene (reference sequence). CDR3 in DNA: TGTGCCAGCAGCTTGGCCATCGGTTATAGCAATCAGCCCCAGCATTTT. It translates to CASSLAIGYSNQPQHF.

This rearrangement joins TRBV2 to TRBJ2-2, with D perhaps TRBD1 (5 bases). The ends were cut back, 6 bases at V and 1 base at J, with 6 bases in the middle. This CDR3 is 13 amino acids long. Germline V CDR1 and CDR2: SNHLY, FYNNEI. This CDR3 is CASRTENTGELFF. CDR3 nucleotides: TGTGCCAGCAGGACAGAGAACACCGGGGAGCTGTTTTTT.

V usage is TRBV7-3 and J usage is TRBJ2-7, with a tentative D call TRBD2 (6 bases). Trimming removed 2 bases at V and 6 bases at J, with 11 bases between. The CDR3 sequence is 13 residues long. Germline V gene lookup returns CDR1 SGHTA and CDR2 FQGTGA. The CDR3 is CASSLSVEGEQYF. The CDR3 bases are TGTGCCAGCAGCTTATCAGTGGAGGGCGAGCAGTACTTC.

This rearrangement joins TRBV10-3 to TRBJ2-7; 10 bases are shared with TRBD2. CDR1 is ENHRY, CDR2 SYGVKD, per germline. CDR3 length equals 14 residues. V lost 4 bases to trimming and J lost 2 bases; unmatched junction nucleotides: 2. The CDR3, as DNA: TGTGCCATCAGTGTAGCGGGAGGTGCCTACGAGCAGTACTTC. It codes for CAISVAGGAYEQYF.

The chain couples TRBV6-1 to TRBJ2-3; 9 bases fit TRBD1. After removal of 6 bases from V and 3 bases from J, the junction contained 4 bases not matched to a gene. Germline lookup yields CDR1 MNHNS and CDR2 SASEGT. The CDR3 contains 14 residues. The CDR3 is CASRPGQGTDTQYF. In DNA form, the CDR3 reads TGTGCCAGCAGACCGGGACAGGGTACAGATACGCAGTATTTT.

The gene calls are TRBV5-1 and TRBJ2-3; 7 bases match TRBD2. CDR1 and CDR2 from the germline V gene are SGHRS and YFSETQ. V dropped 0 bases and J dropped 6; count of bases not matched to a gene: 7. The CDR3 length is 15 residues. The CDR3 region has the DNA TGCGCCAGCAGCTTGGAAAGGCGGGAGTCGGATACGCAGTATTTT. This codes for CASSLERRESDTQYF.

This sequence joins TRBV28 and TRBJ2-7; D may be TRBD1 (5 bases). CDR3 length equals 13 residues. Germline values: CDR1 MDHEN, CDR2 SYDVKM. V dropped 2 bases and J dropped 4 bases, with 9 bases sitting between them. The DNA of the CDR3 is TGTGCCAGCAGTTTAGCAGGGTTTTACGAGCAGTACTTC. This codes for CASSLAGFYEQYF.

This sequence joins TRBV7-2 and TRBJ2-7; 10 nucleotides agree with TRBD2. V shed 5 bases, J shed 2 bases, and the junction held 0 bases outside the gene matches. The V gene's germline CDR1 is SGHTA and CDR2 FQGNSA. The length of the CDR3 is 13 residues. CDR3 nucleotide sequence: TGTGCCAGCAGCACTAGCGGGACCTACGAGCAGTACTTC. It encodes CASSTSGTYEQYF.

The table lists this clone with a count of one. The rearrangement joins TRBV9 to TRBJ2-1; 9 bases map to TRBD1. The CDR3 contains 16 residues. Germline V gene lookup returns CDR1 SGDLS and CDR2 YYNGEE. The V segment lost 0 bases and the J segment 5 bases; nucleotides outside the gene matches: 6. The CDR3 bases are TGTGCCAGCAGCGTAGGGGGGACAGGGACCCACAATGAGCAGTTCTTC. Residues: CASSVGGTGTHNEQFF.

This CDR3 is CASSQAPDSGNTEAFF. In DNA form, the CDR3 reads TGTGCCAGCAGCCAAGCCCCGGACAGTGGGAACACTGAAGCTTTCTTT. The chain links TRBV4-2 to TRBJ1-1, with D possibly matching TRBD1 (6 bases). Germline assignment: CDR1 LGHNA and CDR2 YNFKEQ. Trimming removed 1 base at V and 1 base at J, with 13 bases between. This CDR3 region has 16 residues.

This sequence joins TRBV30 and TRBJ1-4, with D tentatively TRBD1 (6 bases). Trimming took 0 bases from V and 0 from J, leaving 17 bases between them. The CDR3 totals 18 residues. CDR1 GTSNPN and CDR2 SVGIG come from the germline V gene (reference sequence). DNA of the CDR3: TGTGCCTGGAGTGTACACAGGGACGAACTTCCAACTAATGAAAAACTGTTTTTT. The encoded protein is CAWSVHRDELPTNEKLFF. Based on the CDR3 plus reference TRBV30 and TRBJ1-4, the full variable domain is SQTIHQWPATLVQPVGSPLSLECTVEGTSNPNLYWYRQAAGRGLQLLFYSVGIGQISSEVPQNLSASRPQDRQFILSSKKLLLSDSGFYLCAWSVHRDELPTNEKLFFGSGTQLSVL.

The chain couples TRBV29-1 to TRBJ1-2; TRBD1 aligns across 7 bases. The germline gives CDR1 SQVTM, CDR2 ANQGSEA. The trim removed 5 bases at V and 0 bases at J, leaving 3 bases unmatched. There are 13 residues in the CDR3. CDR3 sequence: CSVLGTANYGYTF. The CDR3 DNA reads TGCAGCGTTTTAGGGACAGCTAACTATGGCTACACCTTC.

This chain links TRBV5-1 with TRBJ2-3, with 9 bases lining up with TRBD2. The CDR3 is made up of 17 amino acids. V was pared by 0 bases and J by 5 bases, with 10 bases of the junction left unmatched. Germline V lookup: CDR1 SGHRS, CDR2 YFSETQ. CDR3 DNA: TGCGCCAGCAGCTTGGTGGTAGCGGGGGACCAAAAAGATACGCAGTATTTT. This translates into CASSLVVAGDQKDTQYF. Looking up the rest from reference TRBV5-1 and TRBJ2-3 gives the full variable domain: KAGVTQTPRYLIKTRGQQVTLSCSPISGHRSVSWYQQTPGQGLQFLFEYFSETQRNKGNFPGRFSGRQFSNSRSEMNVSTLELGDSALYLCASSLVVAGDQKDTQYFGPGTRLTVL.

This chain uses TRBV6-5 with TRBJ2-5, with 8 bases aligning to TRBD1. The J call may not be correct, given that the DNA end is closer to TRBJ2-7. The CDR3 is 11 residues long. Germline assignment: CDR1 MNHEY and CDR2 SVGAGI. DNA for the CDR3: TGTGCGACCGACAGGGGAGGCGAGCAGTACTTC. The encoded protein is CATDRGGEQYF.

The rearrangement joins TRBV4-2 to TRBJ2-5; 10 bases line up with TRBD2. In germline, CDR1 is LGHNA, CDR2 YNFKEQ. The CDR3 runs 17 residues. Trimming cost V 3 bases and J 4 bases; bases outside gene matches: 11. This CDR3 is CASSHGPFQRGGETQYF. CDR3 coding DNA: TGTGCCAGCAGCCACGGCCCCTTCCAGCGGGGGGGAGAGACCCAGTACTTC.